These T cell receptor beta chains were read from a single sample in a study of human T cells and chemical hapten exposure. MiXCR, applied by TCRdb to the RACE reads, yields one record per CDR3 protein. The sample lists 50,000 to 70,000 distinct CDR3 sequences, 8% to 10% occurring once. The sample consisted of whole blood, taken in connection with sensitization to the hapten diphenylcyclopropenone (DPC). These receptor sequences come from a man between 35 and 55 years old with alopecia areata. Some clones in this sample may be carry-over from other donors' samples. Each CDR3 is given with its conserved first and last residue. Each record gives: J gene, V gene, D gene, clone size, CDR3 protein, CDR3 DNA. The D gene is left open where the match is weak. The size of a clone is reported for some rows only, either as once, few or many, or as a class for expanded clones.

J: TRBJ1-1
V: TRBV7-3
D: NA
size: many
CDR3: CASSPYLNTEAFF
DNA: TGTGCCAGCAGCCCGTACTTGAACACTGAAGCTTTCTTT

J: TRBJ2-5
V: TRBV7-2
D: NA
size: few
CDR3: CASSLKRVGQETQYF
DNA: TGTGCCAGCAGCTTAAAAAGGGTTGGTCAAGAGACCCAGTACTTC

J: TRBJ2-5
V: TRBV11-2
D: NA
size: NA
CDR3: CASSLRRTVGKETQYF
DNA: TGTGCCAGCAGCCTCAGACGGACAGTCGGCAAGGAGACCCAGTACTTC

J: TRBJ1-2
V: TRBV27
D: TRBD1
size: NA
CDR3: CASSSRTGGESGYTF
DNA: TGTGCCAGCAGTTCACGGACAGGGGGCGAGTCTGGCTACACCTTC

J: TRBJ2-2
V: TRBV20-1
D: NA
size: few
CDR3: CSAQGPRPGELFF
DNA: TGCAGTGCGCAGGGCCCGCGCCCCGGGGAGCTGTTTTTT

J: TRBJ2-2
V: TRBV6-5
D: NA
size: few
CDR3: CASSYSPGVVTGELFF
DNA: TGTGCCAGCAGTTACTCACCAGGGGTAGTAACCGGGGAGCTGTTTTTT

J: TRBJ2-7
V: TRBV7-9
D: NA
size: many
CDR3: CASSVGAGAYEQYF
DNA: TGTGCCAGCAGCGTTGGGGCCGGGGCCTACGAGCAGTACTTC

J: TRBJ2-7
V: TRBV10-2
D: NA
size: NA
CDR3: CASSESRVYEQYF
DNA: TGCGCCAGCAGTGAATCTAGGGTCTACGAGCAGTACTTC

J: TRBJ1-2
V: TRBV28
D: NA
size: NA
CDR3: CATRRSVGYGYTF
DNA: TGTGCCACCAGGAGGTCAGTCGGCTATGGCTACACCTTC

J: TRBJ1-4
V: TRBV7-8
D: NA
size: NA
CDR3: CASSLMDTGTANEKLFF
DNA: TGTGCCAGCAGCTTAATGGATACCGGGACGGCTAATGAAAAACTGTTTTTT

J: TRBJ2-2
V: TRBV7-3
D: NA
size: many
CDR3: CASSRGGVGLVNTGELFF
DNA: TGTGCCAGCAGCCGAGGAGGGGTTGGACTTGTGAACACCGGGGAGCTGTTTTTT

J: TRBJ1-2
V: TRBV28
D: NA
size: few
CDR3: CASRVGDYYGYTF
DNA: TGTGCCAGCAGAGTAGGGGACTACTATGGCTACACCTTC

J: TRBJ2-7
V: TRBV6-5
D: NA
size: NA
CDR3: CASSYSWQGGEQYF
DNA: TGTGCCAGCAGTTACTCTTGGCAGGGGGGCGAGCAGTACTTC

J: TRBJ2-7
V: TRBV7-2
D: NA
size: NA
CDR3: CASSPSVATEQYF
DNA: TGTGCCAGCAGCCCGAGCGTAGCGACCGAGCAGTACTTC

J: TRBJ2-7
V: TRBV28
D: TRBD1
size: NA
CDR3: CASSYGTGVEQYF
DNA: TGTGCCAGCAGCTACGGGACAGGGGTCGAGCAGTACTTC

J: TRBJ2-1
V: TRBV11-2
D: NA
size: many
CDR3: CASGLSHEQFF
DNA: TGTGCCAGCGGACTATCCCATGAGCAGTTCTTC

J: TRBJ1-4
V: TRBV12-3/TRBV12-4
D: NA
size: many
CDR3: CASRVRQGGEKLFF
DNA: TGTGCCAGCAGAGTCCGTCAAGGAGGTGAAAAACTGTTTTTT

J: TRBJ2-7
V: TRBV12-3/TRBV12-4
D: NA
size: many
CDR3: CASSTWENRSEQYF
DNA: TGTGCCAGCAGTACCTGGGAAAATCGCTCCGAGCAGTACTTC

J: TRBJ2-1
V: TRBV14
D: TRBD1
size: few
CDR3: CASSRAGTVYNEQFF
DNA: TGTGCCAGCAGCCGAGCCGGGACAGTATACAATGAGCAGTTCTTC

J: TRBJ1-2
V: TRBV20-1
D: TRBD1
size: few
CDR3: CSASAGTANYGYTF
DNA: TGCAGTGCTAGCGCCGGGACAGCTAACTATGGCTACACCTTC

J: TRBJ1-4
V: TRBV18
D: TRBD1
size: few
CDR3: CASSTDRGFEKLFF
DNA: TGTGCCAGCTCAACGGACAGGGGTTTTGAAAAACTGTTTTTT

J: TRBJ1-2
V: TRBV11-2
D: NA
size: NA
CDR3: CASSPRSLVRADYGYTF
DNA: TGTGCCAGCAGCCCAAGAAGTTTGGTTAGGGCGGACTATGGCTACACCTTC

J: TRBJ2-7
V: TRBV5-1
D: TRBD1
size: many
CDR3: CASSLVTGSYEQYF
DNA: TGCGCCAGCAGTCTCGTGACAGGGTCTTACGAGCAGTACTTC

J: TRBJ2-6
V: TRBV19
D: NA
size: few
CDR3: CASSPWPPTSGANVLTF
DNA: TGTGCCAGTAGTCCTTGGCCCCCGACCTCTGGGGCCAACGTCCTGACTTTC

J: TRBJ2-3
V: TRBV7-9
D: TRBD1
size: many
CDR3: CASSSLQGDSNPDTQYF
DNA: TGTGCCAGCAGCTCTCTTCAAGGGGACAGTAATCCAGATACGCAGTATTTT

J: TRBJ2-7
V: TRBV28
D: NA
size: few
CDR3: CASSLGDSAGRYEQYF
DNA: TGTGCCAGCAGTCTAGGGGATAGCGCGGGTCGCTACGAGCAGTACTTC

J: TRBJ2-1
V: TRBV20-1
D: NA
size: many
CDR3: CSARSGAGLANEQFF
DNA: TGCAGTGCTCGATCGGGGGCAGGGTTGGCCAATGAGCAGTTCTTC

J: TRBJ2-2
V: TRBV15
D: TRBD2
size: few
CDR3: CATSVPGGGSKTGELFF
DNA: TGTGCCACCAGCGTACCTGGGGGGGGGAGCAAGACCGGGGAGCTGTTTTTT

J: TRBJ1-1
V: TRBV6-6
D: NA
size: many
CDR3: CASTRARVGVNTEAFF
DNA: TGTGCCAGCACCAGGGCGCGGGTGGGTGTAAACACTGAAGCTTTCTTT